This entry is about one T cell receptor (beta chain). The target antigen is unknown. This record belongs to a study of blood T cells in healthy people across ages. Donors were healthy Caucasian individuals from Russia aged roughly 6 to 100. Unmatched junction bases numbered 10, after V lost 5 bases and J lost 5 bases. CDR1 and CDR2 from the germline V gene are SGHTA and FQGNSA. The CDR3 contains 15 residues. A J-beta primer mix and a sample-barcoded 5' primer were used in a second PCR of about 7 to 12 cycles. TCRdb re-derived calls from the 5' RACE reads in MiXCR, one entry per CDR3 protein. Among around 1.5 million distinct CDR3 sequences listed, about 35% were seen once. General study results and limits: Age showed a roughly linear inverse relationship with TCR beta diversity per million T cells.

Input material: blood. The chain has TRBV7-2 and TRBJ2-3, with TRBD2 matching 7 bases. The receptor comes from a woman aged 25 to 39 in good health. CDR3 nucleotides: TGTGCCAGCAGCCTGCGGGAGAGGGAGGGAGATACGCAGTATTTT. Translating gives CASSLREREGDTQYF.